This is a list of T cell receptor beta chains from one sample in a study of blood T cell repertoires in COVID-19. Profiling relied on immunoSEQ multiplex PCR, and the TCRdb table lists in-frame clones only, not all of them. Seen here are some 170,000 clones, about 81% observed once, and the top ten hold more than 7.5%. Sequenced: peripheral blood. These receptors all stem from a woman in her 70s with acute or convalescent COVID-19. Both conserved end residues are part of each CDR3. D genes are given only for firm matches. Only some rows state a clone size, as once, few, many or a class for expanded clones.

d_call,v_call,clone_size,j_call,cdr3_aa,cdr3_nt
NA,TRBV5-4,NA,TRBJ1-6,CASSLGWQNNSPLHF,TGTGCCAGCAGCTTGGGGTGGCAGAATAATTCACCCCTCCACTTT
TRBD1,TRBV2,NA,TRBJ1-6,CASSTGQGGSPLHF,TGTGCCAGCAGCACCGGACAGGGAGGATCACCCCTCCACTTT
TRBD1,TRBV19,NA,TRBJ1-5,CASEKQGASISPQHF,TGTGCCAGTGAGAAGCAGGGGGCCTCTATCAGCCCCCAGCATTTT
TRBD1,TRBV2,NA,TRBJ1-1,CASSEIGTGAVNTEAFF,TGTGCCAGCAGTGAAATCGGGACAGGGGCCGTGAACACTGAAGCTTTCTTT
NA,TRBV18,NA,TRBJ1-3,CASSPRQSGPGNTIYF,TGTGCCAGCTCACCACGGCAGTCTGGCCCTGGAAACACCATATATTTT
NA,TRBV5-4,once,TRBJ2-1,CASSPEGGNYNEQFF,TGTGCCAGCAGCCCGGAGGGTGGGAACTACAATGAGCAGTTCTTC
TRBD2,TRBV4-3,once,TRBJ2-1,CASSQLRSAGTYNEQFF,TGCGCCAGCAGCCAATTAAGGTCAGCGGGGACCTACAATGAGCAGTTCTTC
TRBD2,TRBV24-1,NA,TRBJ2-7,CATPGPKLAGAGRIPYEQYF,TGTGCCACCCCAGGGCCAAAACTAGCGGGAGCTGGGAGGATACCCTACGAGCAGTACTTC
TRBD2,TRBV4-3,NA,TRBJ2-3,CASSQDVLAGMTDTQYF,TGCGCCAGCAGCCAAGATGTGCTAGCGGGGATGACAGATACGCAGTATTTT
NA,TRBV6-5,NA,TRBJ1-1,CASSYSTGYTEAFF,TGTGCCAGCAGTTACTCTACGGGATACACTGAAGCTTTCTTT
NA,TRBV11-1,NA,TRBJ1-1,CASSLGASLNTEAFF,TGTGCCAGCAGCTTAGGGGCCAGCTTGAACACTGAAGCTTTCTTT
NA,TRBV15,NA,TRBJ1-4,CATSRDRQGPATNEKLFF,TGTGCCACCAGCAGAGACCGGCAGGGGCCAGCAACTAATGAAAAACTGTTTTTT
TRBD2,TRBV28,NA,TRBJ2-7,CASSFSLAELSYEQYF,TGTGCCAGCAGTTTTAGCCTAGCGGAGCTCTCCTACGAGCAGTACTTC
NA,TRBV5-6,NA,TRBJ2-2,CASSPYRDIYTGELFF,TGTGCCAGCAGCCCATACCGGGACATCTACACCGGGGAGCTGTTTTTT
TRBD2,TRBV3-1/TRBV3-2,NA,TRBJ2-5,CASSHTSGGSQETQYF,TGTGCCAGCAGTCACACTAGCGGGGGGTCCCAAGAGACCCAGTACTTC
NA,TRBV30,NA,TRBJ1-1,CAWSINRDTEAFF,TGTGCCTGGAGTATCAACAGGGACACTGAAGCTTTCTTT
NA,TRBV6-2/TRBV6-3,NA,TRBJ2-7,CASSYLGLVWYEQYF,TGTGCCAGCAGTTACCTGGGCCTGGTATGGTACGAGCAGTACTTC
NA,TRBV5-1,NA,TRBJ2-5,CASRNGGVTNQETQYF,TGCGCCAGCCGGAACGGAGGCGTTACCAACCAAGAGACCCAGTACTTC
NA,TRBV3-1/TRBV3-2,few,TRBJ1-2,CASSVGGAGYGYTF,TGTGCCAGCAGCGTCGGTGGGGCCGGCTATGGCTACACCTTC